This is a list of T cell receptor beta chains from one sample in a study of shared clonotypes between healthy human individuals. TCRdb's table, derived via immunoSEQ multiplex PCR, lists solely in-frame clones and lacks some. The table records 2,500,000 or so clones, more than 80% of them present only once. What was sequenced was naive CD4+ T cells sorted from blood. Source of these receptors: a man aged 18 to 29 in good health. CDR3s include the opening cysteine and the closing phenylalanine or tryptophan. The D gene is left open where the match is weak. Where a row states a size, it is once, few, many or the class of an expanded clone; other rows omit it.

>TRBV6-5|-|-|TRBJ1-3
TGTGCCAGCAGTTACTCAAAAAACACTGGAAACACCATATATTTT
CASSYSKNTGNTIYF
>TRBV7-2|-|once|TRBJ2-5
TGTGCCAGCAGCTTACGGGGCGGGATAGCGGAGACCCAGTACTTC
CASSLRGGIAETQYF
>TRBV5-8|-|-|TRBJ2-4
TGTGCCAGCAGCTTGGGGGGCCTTAAAAACATTCAGTACTTC
CASSLGGLKNIQYF
>TRBV5-1|TRBD1|-|TRBJ1-2
TGCGCCAGCAGCTTGACAGGGGGCGTCGATGGCTACACCTTC
CASSLTGGVDGYTF
>TRBV6-1|-|once|TRBJ1-2
TGTGCCAGCAGTGAATTAGGTCTTGGGAGCTATGGCTACACCTTC
CASSELGLGSYGYTF
>TRBV29-1|TRBD1|-|TRBJ2-3
TGCAGCGTATTAGGGACAGCCACAGATACGCAGTATTTT
CSVLGTATDTQYF
>TRBV2|TRBD2|-|TRBJ2-7
TGTGCCAGCACAGGACTAGCGGGACACGAGCAGTACTTC
CASTGLAGHEQYF
>TRBV14|-|-|TRBJ2-7
TGTGCCAGCAGCCCCCTCGCAGGGATAGGAGAGCAGTACTTC
CASSPLAGIGEQYF
>TRBV6-5|-|-|TRBJ1-1
TGTGCCAGCAGCCCCGGGGCGAGGGTGGCAGCTTTCTTT
CASSPGARVAAFF
>TRBV5-1|-|-|TRBJ1-1
TGCGCCAGCAACTCCGGTGCAGGGAACACTGAAGCTTTCTTT
CASNSGAGNTEAFF
>TRBV6-5|-|-|TRBJ2-2
TGTGCCAGCAGGGAATCGAGGGGAAACACCGGGGAGCTGTTTTTT
CASRESRGNTGELFF
>TRBV6-1|-|-|TRBJ1-5
TGTGCCAGCAACACCCTCAACAATCAGCCCCAGCATTTT
CASNTLNNQPQHF
>TRBV28|-|-|TRBJ1-2
TGTGCCAGCAGTTTAAGAGCCCAGGGGACGGGGGGCTACACCTTC
CASSLRAQGTGGYTF
>TRBV4-1|-|-|TRBJ1-2
TGCGCCAGCAGCCAAGTCCCAGGGGACTATGGCTACACCTTC
CASSQVPGDYGYTF
>TRBV11-2|TRBD2|-|TRBJ2-5
TGTGCCAGCAGTCGTCTAGCGGGGGGAGAGACCCAGTACTTC
CASSRLAGGETQYF
>TRBV11-2|TRBD2|-|TRBJ2-5
TGTGCCAGCAGGTTGGGCGGGAGAAAGGAGACCCAGTACTTC
CASRLGGRKETQYF
>TRBV30|TRBD1|-|TRBJ2-7
TGTGCCTGGGTCCGACAGGGCAACTACGAGCAGTACTTC
CAWVRQGNYEQYF
>TRBV6-6|TRBD1|-|TRBJ1-4
TGTGCCAGCAGTAAAGACAGGGTAAATGAAAAACTGTTTTTT
CASSKDRVNEKLFF
>TRBV7-9|TRBD1|-|TRBJ2-1
TGTGCCAGCCGGCTCGAGACAGGGAACAATGAGCAGTTCTTC
CASRLETGNNEQFF
>TRBV9|-|few|TRBJ1-1
TGTGCCAGCAGCGTAGAGGCGGGAGTAGCTTTCTTT
CASSVEAGVAFF
>TRBV6-6|TRBD1|once|TRBJ2-5
TGTGCCAGCAGTAACAACCTAGGACAGGGACAAGAGACCCAGTACTTC
CASSNNLGQGQETQYF
>TRBV30|-|few|TRBJ1-5
TGTGCCTGGAGTGGGACACCAAATCAGCCCCAGCATTTT
CAWSGTPNQPQHF
>TRBV6-1|-|-|TRBJ1-1
TGTGCCAGCAGTGAAGCGAGAAACACTGAAGCTTTCTTT
CASSEARNTEAFF
>TRBV10-3|-|-|TRBJ2-2
TGTGCCATCAGTGTCGACCGGAGCGGGGAGCTGTTTTTT
CAISVDRSGELFF
>TRBV23-1|TRBD1|-|TRBJ2-5
TGCGCCAGCAGTCAGCCGGGACAGGGCCAAGAGACCCAGTACTTC
CASSQPGQGQETQYF
>TRBV18|TRBD1|-|TRBJ1-2
TGTGCCAGCTCACCAGTTCGGACAGGGGAGGATGGCTACACCTTC
CASSPVRTGEDGYTF
>TRBV5-1|-|-|TRBJ2-1
TGCGCCAGCAGCCCGCGGATGCCGGCAGGGGATGGTGAGCAGTTCTTC
CASSPRMPAGDGEQFF
>TRBV25-1|-|-|TRBJ2-6
TGTGCCAGCAGTGAATGGGGTGGGGCTGGGGCCAACGTCCTGACTTTC
CASSEWGGAGANVLTF
>TRBV18|-|-|TRBJ1-2
TGTGCCAGCTCACCTGGGGAGAACTATGGCTACACCTTC
CASSPGENYGYTF
>TRBV27|-|-|TRBJ1-4
TGTGCCAGCAGTTTATCGTCCCTGGGAAAACTGTTTTTT
CASSLSSLGKLFF
>TRBV18|-|-|TRBJ2-2
TGTGCCAGTTACACTCCAAGGGCTGTAACCGGGGAGCTGTTTTTT
CASYTPRAVTGELFF
>TRBV10-2|-|-|TRBJ2-6
TGCGCCAGCAGTGAAGGACAGTTACCTGGGGCCAACGTCCTGACTTTC
CASSEGQLPGANVLTF
>TRBV9|-|-|TRBJ1-2
TGTGCCAGCAGCGTAGGGGGCTCCTATGGCTACACCTTC
CASSVGGSYGYTF
>TRBV12-5|-|-|TRBJ2-2
TGTGCTACCCCCACGGGACCTACGAACACCGGGGAGCTGTTTTTT
CATPTGPTNTGELFF
>TRBV2|TRBD1|-|TRBJ2-7
TGTGCCAGCAGTTATGCCCGGGACAGCTACGAGCAGTACTTC
CASSYARDSYEQYF
>TRBV7-9|-|-|TRBJ2-7
TGTGCCAGCAGTCCCGGTGGGGGGAGCTCCTACGAGCAGTACTTC
CASSPGGGSSYEQYF
>TRBV28|-|-|TRBJ2-1
TGTGCCAGCCGCCTGACTAAGGAGCAGTTCTTC
CASRLTKEQFF
>TRBV7-9|-|once|TRBJ2-3
TGTGCCAGCAGCTCAACGCGTATAGATACGCAGTATTTT
CASSSTRIDTQYF
>TRBV19|-|-|TRBJ1-5
TGTGCCAGTAGTACCGGACAGCCCGGAGAGCCCCAGCATTTT
CASSTGQPGEPQHF
>TRBV7-9|-|-|TRBJ1-4
TGTGCCAGCAGCTTCCTACCACAGGGCGGTAATGAAAAACTGTTTTTT
CASSFLPQGGNEKLFF
>TRBV11-2|-|-|TRBJ2-5
TGTGCCAGCAGCTCTTTGCCTGCCGTGAGAGAGACCCAGTACTTC
CASSSLPAVRETQYF
>TRBV11-3|-|-|TRBJ2-5
TGTGCCAGCAGCTTAGATGGGCATGGTGGGACCCAGTACTTC
CASSLDGHGGTQYF